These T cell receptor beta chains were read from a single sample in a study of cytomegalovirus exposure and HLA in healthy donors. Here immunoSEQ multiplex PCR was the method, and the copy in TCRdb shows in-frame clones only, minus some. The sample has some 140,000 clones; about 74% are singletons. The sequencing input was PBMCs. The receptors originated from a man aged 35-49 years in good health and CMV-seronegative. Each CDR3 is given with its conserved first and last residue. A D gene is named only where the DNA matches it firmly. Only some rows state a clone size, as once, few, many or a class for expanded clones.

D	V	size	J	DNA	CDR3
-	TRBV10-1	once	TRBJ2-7	TGCGCCAGCTTGGCAGCCTACGAGCAGTACTTC	CASLAAYEQYF
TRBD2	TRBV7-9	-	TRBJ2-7	TGTGCCAGCAGGCCCTTGGCGGGAGAGTACGAGCAGTACTTC	CASRPLAGEYEQYF
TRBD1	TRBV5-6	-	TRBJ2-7	TGTGCCAGCAGCCCGGACAGGGGGTCCTACGAGCAGTACTTC	CASSPDRGSYEQYF
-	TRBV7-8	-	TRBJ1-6	TGTGCCAGCAGCTTCTCCACTACAGGGTATAATTCACCCCTCCACTTT	CASSFSTTGYNSPLHF
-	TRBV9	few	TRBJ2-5	TGTGCCAGCAGCCCTATCCCTGGGACCCAGTACTTC	CASSPIPGTQYF
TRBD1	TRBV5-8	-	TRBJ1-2	TGTGCCAGCACCAAAACAGGGGGCGAGTATGGCTACACCTTC	CASTKTGGEYGYTF
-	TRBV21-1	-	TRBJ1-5	-	CASSIHGPFGTGNHQPQHF
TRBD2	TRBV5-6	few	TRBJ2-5	TGTGCCAGCAGCTCCACTCCGGGACTAGCGGGAGTCAGCCAAGAGACCCAGTACTTC	CASSSTPGLAGVSQETQYF
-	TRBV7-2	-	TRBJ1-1	TGTGCCAGCAGCGCGCCGGGACATTTGAACACTGAAGCTTTCTTT	CASSAPGHLNTEAFF
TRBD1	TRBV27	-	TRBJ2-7	TGTGCCAGCAGTTTTGGACAGGGGGTCTACGAGCAGTACTTC	CASSFGQGVYEQYF
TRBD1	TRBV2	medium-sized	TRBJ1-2	TGTGCCAGCGGCCCCGGGACAGGGGGCTATGGCTACACCTTC	CASGPGTGGYGYTF
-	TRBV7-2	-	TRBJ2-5	TGTGCCAGCAGCTTAGTAATGAACAGGCAAGAGACCCAGTACTTC	CASSLVMNRQETQYF
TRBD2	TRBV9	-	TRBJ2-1	TGTGCCAGCAGCGTAGTGGCTAGCGGGAACCATGAGCAGTTCTTC	CASSVVASGNHEQFF
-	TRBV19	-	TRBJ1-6	TGTGCCAGTACCACACAGGGTACCCATTCACCCCTCCACTTT	CASTTQGTHSPLHF
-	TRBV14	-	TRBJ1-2	TGTGCCAGCAGCCCCACGGAGGTTTCTGGCTACACCTTC	CASSPTEVSGYTF
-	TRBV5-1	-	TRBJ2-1	TGCGCCAGCAGCTTCTTCAGGGACAACTCCTACAATGAGCAGTTCTTC	CASSFFRDNSYNEQFF
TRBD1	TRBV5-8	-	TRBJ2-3	TGTGCCAGCAGCGCGGGGACAGGGGTAGGTCGGTCAGATACGCAGTATTTT	CASSAGTGVGRSDTQYF
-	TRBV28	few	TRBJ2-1	TGTGCCAGCAGCCCCCGACTACTTGGGTACAATGAGCAGTTCTTC	CASSPRLLGYNEQFF